The 20 T cell receptor beta chains in this list originate from one sample, sequenced in a study of shared clonotypes between healthy human individuals. Sequenced by immunoSEQ multiplex PCR; TCRdb stores in-frame clones only, minus some. In the table there are about 380,000 clones, 90% to 98% of which are singletons. The specimen was memory CD8+ T cells sorted from blood. Noted subset: CD45RO+ cells pooled with CCR7-negative TemRA cells. These receptors were taken from a man between 25 and 39 years old in good health.

The chain couples TRBV15 to TRBJ2-2; the match to TRBD2 covers 12 bases. CDR1 and CDR2 from the germline V gene are LNHNV and YYDKDF (reference sequence). The CDR3 has 19 residues. After removal of 0 bases from V and 9 bases from J, the junction contained 14 bases not matched to a gene. In DNA form, the CDR3 reads TGTGCCACCAGCAGAGATCGGGGCCCAGCTAGCGGGAGGGCCAGGGAGCTGTTTTTT. Protein: CATSRDRGPASGRARELFF.

The gene calls are TRBV6-1 and TRBJ2-1; 7 bases are shared with TRBD2. This CDR3 region has 14 residues. CDR1 MNHNS and CDR2 SASEGT come from the germline V gene. Germline trimming cut 1 base from V and 9 bases from J; bases unmatched to any gene: 6. CDR3 DNA sequence: TGTGCCAGCAGTGAAGGTCAGCGGGGAGGTGAGCAGTTCTTC. Its translation: CASSEGQRGGEQFF.

V usage is TRBV27 and J usage is TRBJ2-3, with D uncertain. Trimming removed 5 bases at V and 4 bases at J, with 4 bases between. This CDR3 comprises 11 residues. Germline CDR1 reads MNHEY; CDR2 reads SMNVEV (reference sequence). CDR3 nucleotide sequence: TGTGCCAGCAGTACCCCAGATACGCAGTATTTT. Amino acids: CASSTPDTQYF.

J is TRBJ2-3 and V is TRBV20-1, with D unclear. Germline V gene lookup returns CDR1 DFQATT and CDR2 SNEGSKA (reference sequence). V lost 1 base and J 7 bases, leaving 3 bases between the germline ends. The CDR3 totals 10 residues. DNA for the CDR3: TGCAGTGCTAGAGGCAATACGCAGTATTTT. This encodes CSARGNTQYF.

The J gene is TRBJ2-7, the V gene TRBV6-5, with 11 bases identical to TRBD2. This CDR3 is 14 amino acids long. Losses at the gene ends were 5 bases for V and 3 bases for J; bases not matched to a gene: 3. Germline loops: CDR1 MNHEY, CDR2 SVGAGI. The CDR3 sequence is CASSPTSGNYEQYF. DNA for the CDR3: TGTGCCAGCAGTCCGACTAGCGGGAACTACGAGCAGTACTTC.

This clone was detected once. The chain couples TRBV28 to TRBJ2-7; D perhaps matches TRBD2 (5 bases). Deletions cut 8 bases from V and 2 bases from J, with 16 bases between. Germline CDR1 is MDHEN and CDR2 is SYDVKM. The CDR3 spans 14 residues. The CDR3 reads CASAQSGLAYEQYF. The CDR3 nucleotides read TGTGCCAGCGCCCAATCAGGACTCGCCTACGAGCAGTACTTC.

This chain joins TRBV28 and TRBJ2-7; no definite D call. Germline loops: CDR1 MDHEN, CDR2 SYDVKM. The CDR3 spans 13 residues. V gave up 3 bases and J gave up 3 bases, with 9 bases separating them. CDR3 DNA: TGTGCCAGCAGTTTCCCACCTTTCTACGAGCAGTACTTC. It is translated as CASSFPPFYEQYF.

CDR3 region: CASSRDGFSTDTQYF. DNA of the CDR3: TGTGCCAGCAGCCGAGACGGGTTTAGCACAGATACGCAGTATTTT. The rearrangement links TRBV5-5 to TRBJ2-3; D ambiguous. Germline loops: CDR1 SGHKS, CDR2 YYEKEE (reference sequence). The CDR3 has 15 amino acids. V was clipped by 4 bases and J by 0 bases, with 12 bases between them. Complete variable domain (other parts from reference TRBV5-5 and TRBJ2-3): DAGVTQSPTHLIKTRGQQVTLRCSPISGHKSVSWYQQVLGQGPQFIFQYYEKEERGRGNFPDRFSARQFPNYSSELNVNALLLGDSALYLCASSRDGFSTDTQYFGPGTRLTVL.

The chain carries TRBV28 and TRBJ2-3; a weak D match, TRBD1 (6 bases). CDR3 size: 15 residues. Germline CDR1 and CDR2: MDHEN and SYDVKM. Trimming removed 2 bases from V and 5 bases from J, with 14 bases in between. The DNA for the CDR3 is TGTGCCAGCAGTTTAGGGCCGACAGGTCGAGATACGCAGTATTTT. This codes for CASSLGPTGRDTQYF.

The V and J genes are TRBV27 and TRBJ2-4; D may correspond to TRBD1 or TRBD2 (6 bases each). V was cut by 0 bases and J by 1 base, with 13 bases left in between. CDR3 length equals 17 residues. Germline assignment: CDR1 MNHEY and CDR2 SMNVEV (reference sequence). CDR3 in DNA: TGTGCCAGCAGTTTATCTGGGGGGCATTGGGCCAAAAACATTCAGTACTTC. This encodes CASSLSGGHWAKNIQYF.

Here the CDR3 reads CASSYNRGYEQYF. CDR3 in DNA: TGTGCCAGCAGTTACAACAGGGGCTACGAGCAGTACTTC. This chain links TRBV6-6 with TRBJ2-7; TRBD1 aligns across 7 bases. Trimming removed 2 bases from V and 3 bases from J; junction bases left unmatched: 1. This CDR3 has 13 residues. Germline values: CDR1 MNHNY, CDR2 SVGAGI (reference sequence).

The chain uses TRBV19 and TRBJ1-1; possibly TRBD1 for D (5 bases). Germline V gene lookup returns CDR1 LNHDA and CDR2 SQIVND (reference sequence). Trimming left V 6 bases short and J 1 base short, with 9 bases between. The CDR3 length is 13 residues. CDR3 coding DNA: TGTGCCAGTAGGACAGCGGGGAACACTGAAGCTTTCTTT. Translating gives CASRTAGNTEAFF.

J is TRBJ2-1 and V is TRBV10-3, with TRBD1 matching over 8 bases. Germline V gene sequence: CDR1 ENHRY, CDR2 SYGVKD. The CDR3 loop spans 14 amino acids. The J segment lost 15 bases and the V segment lost 2 bases, leaving 12 bases of the junction unmatched. CDR3 in amino acids: CAISESGDRGAGFF. The DNA for the CDR3 is TGTGCCATCAGTGAGAGTGGCGACAGGGGCGCGGGGTTCTTC.

The chain is built from TRBV6-1 and TRBJ1-6; D call uncertain. CDR3 length: 11 residues. V lost 4 bases to trimming and J lost 14 bases, with 9 bases between them. CDR1 and CDR2 from the germline V gene are MNHNS and SASEGT. Written as DNA, the CDR3 is TGTGCCAGCAGTGCCTCCCCCACCCTCCACTTT. It translates to CASSASPTLHF.

The rearrangement uses TRBV20-1 and TRBJ2-3; D remains ambiguous. This CDR3 comprises 10 residues. CDR1 is DFQATT, CDR2 SNEGSKA, per germline (reference sequence). Trimming cost V 3 bases and J 6 bases, with 4 bases left between them. The CDR3 here is CSASPDTQYF. As DNA, the CDR3 is TGCAGTGCTAGTCCCGATACGCAGTATTTT.

The rearrangement joins TRBV28 to TRBJ2-2; TRBD2 matches at 10 bases. The CDR3 length is 16 residues. Losses at the gene ends were 6 bases for V and 4 bases for J; bases not matched to a gene: 8. Per germline, CDR1 MDHEN and CDR2 SYDVKM. The CDR3 here is CASRLPSGRGTGELFF. The CDR3 DNA sequence: TGTGCCAGCAGGCTACCTAGCGGGAGAGGCACCGGGGAGCTGTTTTTT.

This rearrangement joins TRBV30 to TRBJ2-2; no definite D call. Per germline, CDR1 GTSNPN and CDR2 SVGIG (reference sequence). The V and J ends lost 5 bases and 1 base respectively, with 11 bases between them. The length of the CDR3 is 14 residues. The CDR3: CAWALSWNTGELFF. CDR3 bases: TGTGCCTGGGCACTGAGCTGGAACACCGGGGAGCTGTTTTTT.

Remarks on this clone: Relative to the germline gene, one junction end is altered; a read error may explain this. The same CDR3 can be traced to other DNA sequences in this sample. This chain links TRBV30 with TRBJ2-7, with 9 bases identical to TRBD2. Germline V gene sequence: CDR1 GTSNPN, CDR2 SVGIG (reference sequence). The CDR3 length is 14 residues. The CDR3 region has the DNA TGCGCCTGGGCCCTAGCGGGGCGGACCTACGAGCAGTACTTC. It yields the protein CAWALAGRTYEQYF.

The V and J genes are TRBV5-4 and TRBJ2-3; the D is unclear. The CDR3 runs 16 residues. Germline CDR1 SGHNT, CDR2 YYREEE (reference sequence). With 0 bases removed from V and 0 bases from J, the gap between germline ends came to 11 bases. CDR3 coding DNA: TGTGCCAGCAGCTTGGTCCTAAGCGCCAGCACAGATACGCAGTATTTT. This gives the protein CASSLVLSASTDTQYF.

The CDR3 DNA follows: TGTGCCAGCAGGACCAGTTGGGAGTACAACATTCAGTACTTC. Its protein product is CASRTSWEYNIQYF. The gene calls are TRBV2 and TRBJ2-4; a possible D gene is TRBD2 (5 bases). This CDR3 has 14 residues. Germline CDR1 SNHLY, CDR2 FYNNEI. V gave up 6 bases and J gave up 7 bases, with 16 bases separating them. Full variable domain (rest looked up from reference TRBV2 and TRBJ2-4): EPEVTQTPSHQVTQMGQEVILRCVPISNHLYFYWYRQILGQKVEFLVSFYNNEISEKSEIFDDQFSVERPDGSNFTLKIRSTKLEDSAMYFCASRTSWEYNIQYFGAGTRLSVL.